This T cell receptor beta chain originates from a study of blood T cells in healthy people across ages. The study's findings and limits: Age showed a roughly linear inverse relationship with TCR beta diversity per million T cells. No conclusive comparison of naive versus antigen-experienced cells was possible with unsorted PBMCs. Higher diversity, along with more naive CD4+ cells, distinguished long-lived donors from aged donors.

A second PCR of 7 to 11 cycles used a sample-barcoded 5' primer and a J-beta primer mix. TCRdb re-called the 5' RACE reads through MiXCR, storing one row per CDR3 protein. Among more than 1 million distinct CDR3 sequences listed, around 43% were seen once. CDR1 and CDR2 from the germline V gene are SGHRS and YFSETQ. V gave up 6 bases and J gave up 6 bases; unmatched junction bases: 5. This CDR3 region has 13 residues. About this clonotype: Its antigen is unidentified.

This clonotype was obtained from a woman between 55 and 75 years old in good health. What was sequenced was blood. The chain is built from TRBV5-1 and TRBJ2-4; 8 nucleotides line up with TRBD1. Here the CDR3 DNA reads TGCGCCAGCAACCCCGGGACAGGAAACATTCAGTACTTC. Its translation is CASNPGTGNIQYF.